Listed below are T cell receptor beta chains from one sample, sequenced in a study of blood T cell repertoires in COVID-19. Profiling relied on immunoSEQ multiplex PCR, and the TCRdb table lists in-frame clones only, not all of them. The table includes fewer than 200,000 clones, approximately 84% detected once. Sequenced: peripheral blood. The source of these receptors is a woman older than 75 with acute or convalescent COVID-19. CDR3s include the opening cysteine and the closing phenylalanine or tryptophan. Part of the rows lack a size; the others show once, few, many or a class for expanded clones.

>NA|TRBV30
CAWRGTGDKYF
>NA|TRBV5-6
CASSLVAGGRETQYF
>NA|TRBV15
CATSRGASGLASYNEQFF
>once|TRBV12-5
CASGFLRNTIYF
>NA|TRBV12-5
CASGLRDFLYNEQFF
>NA|TRBV27
CASRRIGGGLDEQYF
>NA|TRBV25-1
CASRGSGQRAYEQYF
>NA|TRBV12-3/TRBV12-4
CASTQSGNTIYF
>NA|TRBV18
CASSLSGQGTTSGSSNTQYF
>NA|TRBV12-3/TRBV12-4
CASSLRRTYEQYF
>NA|TRBV10-3
CAISESQGFYGYTF
>NA|TRBV10-3
CAISESTSGFAEAFF
>few|TRBV5-1
CASSLAGRLVNEQYF
>NA|TRBV4-3
CASSQERQLAGVGYEQYF
>NA|TRBV11-2
CASSFGASGSSDTQYF
>NA|TRBV7-2
CASSLGLAGGRGNEQFF